One and the same sample provided the 29 T cell receptor beta chains below, sequenced in a study of blood T cell repertoires in COVID-19. Only in-frame clones appear in the TCRdb table, and some are missing; sequencing was by immunoSEQ multiplex PCR. Altogether 260,000 or so clones are present, roughly 76% being singletons, with the ten largest covering around 7.5%. The material sequenced was peripheral blood. These receptor sequences come from a woman older than 75 with COVID-19, enrolled during active disease.

V is TRBV19 and J is TRBJ2-6; D possibly corresponds to TRBD1 (5 bases). CDR1 is LNHDA, CDR2 SQIVND, per germline (reference sequence). This CDR3 is 15 amino acids long. With 10 bases removed from V and 0 bases from J, the gap between germline ends came to 13 bases. Here the CDR3 reads CATCRVGSGANVLTF. Here the CDR3 DNA reads TGTGCCACCTGCAGGGTAGGCTCTGGGGCCAACGTCCTGACTTTC.

The J gene is TRBJ1-5, the V gene TRBV7-3; 7 bases map to TRBD1. This CDR3 spans 15 amino acids. Trimming took 5 bases from V and 4 from J; bases not matched to a gene: 8. Germline V gene data show CDR1 as SGHTA and CDR2 as FQGTGA. CDR3 nucleotide sequence: TGTGCCAGCAGCATCTCCGGGACAGAAAATCAGCCCCAGCATTTT. Its protein product is CASSISGTENQPQHF.

V is TRBV2 and J is TRBJ1-2; 7 bases agree with TRBD1. V dropped 10 bases and J dropped 2; count of bases not matched to a gene: 4. CDR1 and CDR2 (germline): SNHLY, FYNNEI. This CDR3 region has 12 residues. CDR3 sequence: CAISGGNYGYTF. The CDR3 DNA is TGTGCCATATCAGGGGGGAACTATGGCTACACCTTC. The full variable domain, rest sourced from reference TRBV2 and TRBJ1-2, is EPEVTQTPSHQVTQMGQEVILRCVPISNHLYFYWYRQILGQKVEFLVSFYNNEISEKSEIFDDQFSVERPDGSNFTLKIRSTKLEDSAMYFCAISGGNYGYTFGSGTRLTVV.

In nucleotides, the CDR3 is TGTGCCAGCAGCTTTACCGTTGGGCTAACTGAGCAGTTCTTC. Protein product: CASSFTVGLTEQFF. J is TRBJ2-1 and V is TRBV9; no clear D. Germline lookup yields CDR1 SGDLS and CDR2 YYNGEE. CDR3 size: 14 residues. The germline V and J ends were trimmed by 4 bases and 9 bases, with 17 bases remaining between them.

The rearrangement links TRBV18 to TRBJ1-1; TRBD1 aligns across 7 bases. The CDR3 spans 12 residues. Looked up from germline, CDR1 is KGHSH and CDR2 is LQKENI. Trimming at V came to 1 base and at J to 10 bases, leaving 3 bases not matched to a gene. CDR3 region: CASSPLKGAAFF. The CDR3 region has the DNA TGTGCCAGCTCACCACTCAAGGGGGCAGCTTTCTTT.

The genes are TRBV10-3 and TRBJ1-2; 9 positions match TRBD1. Unmatched junction bases numbered 2, after V lost 6 bases and J lost 3 bases. The CDR3 spans 13 residues. Per the germline V gene, CDR1 is ENHRY and CDR2 is SYGVKD. CDR3 DNA: TGTGCCATCAGCCGGGACAGGGACTATGGCTACACCTTC. This codes for CAISRDRDYGYTF.

The chain combines TRBV19 with TRBJ2-1; D remains unclear. Trimming took 5 bases from V and 0 from J, leaving 11 bases between them. The CDR3 loop spans 15 amino acids. CDR1 LNHDA and CDR2 SQIVND come from the germline V gene (reference sequence). The CDR3 loop reads CASSEDGFSYNEQFF. The CDR3 region has the DNA TGTGCCAGTAGTGAAGACGGGTTCTCCTACAATGAGCAGTTCTTC. The whole variable domain, filled in from reference TRBV19 and TRBJ2-1, reads DGGITQSPKYLFRKEGQNVTLSCEQNLNHDAMYWYRQDPGQGLRLIYYSQIVNDFQKGDIAEGYSVSREKKESFPLTVTSAQKNPTAFYLCASSEDGFSYNEQFFGPGTRLTVL.

J is TRBJ1-2 and V is TRBV11-2; D possibly corresponds to TRBD1 (5 bases). Trimming pared 5 bases from V and 1 base from J, leaving 17 bases between. CDR3 length equals 16 residues. Germline CDR1 is SGHAT and CDR2 is FQNNGV. DNA for the CDR3: TGTGCCAGCAGCGCGCGGGACGGCCCCCTTAACTATGGCTACACCTTC. It encodes CASSARDGPLNYGYTF.

The chain couples TRBV7-8 to TRBJ2-5, with 7 bases aligning to TRBD1. CDR3 length: 14 amino acids. Germline CDR1 SGHVS, CDR2 FQNEAQ. The J segment lost 3 bases and the V segment lost 4 bases, leaving 5 bases of the junction unmatched. CDR3 nucleotides: TGTGCCAGCAGCTCGGGACAGACTAAAGAGACCCAGTACTTC. It translates to CASSSGQTKETQYF.

The CDR3 region is CASSRRTELYEQYF. CDR3 DNA: TGTGCCAGCAGTCGCCGGACTGAACTCTACGAGCAGTACTTC. V gene TRBV27 combines with J gene TRBJ2-7; the D gene is possibly TRBD2 (5 bases). The CDR3 totals 14 residues. The germline V gene has CDR1 MNHEY and CDR2 SMNVEV (reference sequence). V shed 5 bases and J shed 3 bases, with 14 bases lying between them.

The chain couples TRBV24-1 to TRBJ1-1; D remains unclear. Germline-derived CDR1 and CDR2 are KGHDR and SFDVKD. This CDR3 region has 11 residues. Trimming removed 2 bases from V and 8 bases from J, with 5 bases in between. Written as DNA, the CDR3 is TGTGCCACCAGTGATTCTCGGGAAGCTTTCTTT. Translation gives CATSDSREAFF.

This clone appeared a few times. The V gene is TRBV4-1, the J gene TRBJ1-5, with D possibly being TRBD1 (5 bases). V was clipped by 4 bases and J by 7 bases, with 17 bases between them. CDR1 is MGHRA, CDR2 YSYEKL, per germline. The CDR3 loop spans 15 amino acids. The CDR3 region is CASSPRWGGEQPQHF. Here the CDR3 DNA reads TGCGCCAGCAGCCCAAGGTGGGGGGGGGAACAGCCCCAGCATTTT.

The chain recombines TRBV18 with TRBJ1-1, with TRBD1 as a possible D gene (6 bases). Germline assignment: CDR1 KGHSH and CDR2 LQKENI. This CDR3 is 14 amino acids long. Between the trimmed V and J ends, which lost 6 bases and 0 bases, there was a span of 11 bases. The CDR3 is CASSLQGMNTEAFF. The DNA of the CDR3 is TGTGCCAGCTCGCTCCAGGGGATGAACACTGAAGCTTTCTTT.

The chain combines TRBV29-1 with TRBJ2-7, with 11 bases identical to TRBD2. The CDR3 sequence is 13 residues long. CDR1 and CDR2 (germline): SQVTM, ANQGSEA. Trimming at V came to 7 bases and at J to 4 bases, leaving 6 bases not matched to a gene. This CDR3 reads CSARGTSGYEQYF. The CDR3 DNA follows: TGCAGCGCCCGCGGGACTAGCGGTTACGAGCAGTACTTC.

The V and J genes are TRBV20-1 and TRBJ2-1; no clear D. The CDR3 runs to 11 residues. Germline lookup yields CDR1 DFQATT and CDR2 SNEGSKA (reference sequence). V was clipped by 5 bases and J by 0 bases, with 2 bases between them. CDR3 nucleotide sequence: TGCAGTGCTCTCTCCTACAATGAGCAGTTCTTC. It encodes CSALSYNEQFF.

The rearrangement uses TRBV7-8 and TRBJ2-4; 8 nucleotides match TRBD2. The CDR3 is made up of 14 amino acids. V lost 5 bases to trimming and J lost 2 bases; unmatched junction nucleotides: 2. Germline CDR1 SGHVS, CDR2 FQNEAQ. Here the CDR3 reads CASSAGGTKNIQYF. DNA for the CDR3: TGTGCCAGCAGCGCGGGAGGAACCAAAAACATTCAGTACTTC.

The chain combines TRBV4-2 with TRBJ2-1, with 11 bases aligning to TRBD2. After removal of 3 bases from V and 2 bases from J, the junction contained 3 bases not matched to a gene. Looked up from germline, CDR1 is LGHNA and CDR2 is YNFKEQ. This CDR3 is built from 16 residues. This CDR3 is CASSHETSGTYNEQFF. The CDR3 DNA reads TGTGCCAGCAGCCATGAGACTAGCGGGACCTACAATGAGCAGTTCTTC.

This clone has just one count. This chain connects TRBV19 to TRBJ1-5, with 8 bases fitting TRBD1. J lost 6 bases, V lost 8 bases, and 12 bases had no gene match. The length of the CDR3 is 15 residues. Per the germline V gene, CDR1 is LNHDA and CDR2 is SQIVND (reference sequence). The CDR3 loop is CASLPLGQAGQPQHF. The DNA for the CDR3 is TGTGCCAGTCTACCCCTGGGACAGGCAGGTCAGCCCCAGCATTTT. The full variable domain, completed using reference TRBV19 and TRBJ1-5, is DGGITQSPKYLFRKEGQNVTLSCEQNLNHDAMYWYRQDPGQGLRLIYYSQIVNDFQKGDIAEGYSVSREKKESFPLTVTSAQKNPTAFYLCASLPLGQAGQPQHFGDGTRLSIL.

J is TRBJ1-1 and V is TRBV3-1 (or the pseudogene TRBV3-2); D is ambiguous. V dropped 8 bases and J dropped 0 bases, with 4 bases sitting between them. The CDR3 totals 11 residues. Germline V lookup: CDR1 LGHDT, CDR2 YNNKEL (reference sequence). The CDR3 spells CASGVNTEAFF. CDR3 coding DNA: TGTGCCAGCGGAGTGAACACTGAAGCTTTCTTT.

The chain uses TRBV7-2 and TRBJ2-1; 12 bases match TRBD2. The germline gives CDR1 SGHTA, CDR2 FQGNSA. V lost 11 bases and J lost 8; bases outside the gene matches: 7. CDR3 length: 13 amino acids. The CDR3 bases are TGTGCCGCTAGCGGGAGGGCCGGGGATGAGCAGTTCTTC. It translates to CAASGRAGDEQFF. The full variable domain, rest sourced from reference TRBV7-2 and TRBJ2-1, is GAGVSQSPSNKVTEKGKDVELRCDPISGHTALYWYRQSLGQGLEFLIYFQGNSAPDKSGLPSDRFSAERTGGSVSTLTIQRTQQEDSAVYLCAASGRAGDEQFFGPGTRLTVL.

There are a few counts of this clone. The V and J genes are TRBV5-5 and TRBJ1-5, with D perhaps TRBD1 (6 bases). V lost 4 bases and J lost 0, with 14 bases in between. The CDR3 consists of 16 residues. CDR1 is SGHKS, CDR2 YYEKEE, per germline (reference sequence). The CDR3 coding sequence is TGTGCCAGCAGCCCTAGGGGGTCCTATAGCAATCAGCCCCAGCATTTT. Protein product: CASSPRGSYSNQPQHF.

This clone was picked up a small number of times. The chain couples TRBV12-3 or TRBV12-4 to TRBJ1-1; D is unresolved. V lost 5 bases and J lost 6, with 7 bases in between. This CDR3 is built from 11 residues. The CDR3 loop reads CASSARAEAFF. In nucleotides, the CDR3 is TGTGCCAGCAGTGCCCGGGCTGAAGCTTTCTTT.

This clone was seen a handful of times. The V and J genes are TRBV12-3 or TRBV12-4 and TRBJ1-1, with TRBD1 as a possible D gene (6 bases). CDR3 size: 13 residues. Trimming cost V 7 bases and J 1 base, with 10 bases left between them. The CDR3 DNA follows: TGTGCCAGCACCGTAGGGGGGAACACTGAAGCTTTCTTT. Amino acid sequence: CASTVGGNTEAFF.

The J gene is TRBJ1-1, the V gene TRBV6-1, with 7 positions matching TRBD1. The CDR3 is made up of 13 amino acids. Germline lookup yields CDR1 MNHNS and CDR2 SASEGT. V gave up 3 bases and J gave up 12 bases; unmatched junction bases: 10. The CDR3 bases are TGTGCCAGCAGTGATAGGGGGCGGAGATGGTCTTTCTTT. Protein product: CASSDRGRRWSFF.

This rearrangement joins TRBV19 to TRBJ1-5; 7 bases fit TRBD1. The CDR3 has 13 amino acids. Germline V lookup: CDR1 LNHDA, CDR2 SQIVND (reference sequence). Trimming took 5 bases from V and 11 from J; bases not matched to a gene: 9. The CDR3 bases are TGTGCCAGTAGTTCCTTCGGGGGACAGTCCCAGCATTTT. Translated: CASSSFGGQSQHF.

Notes on this clone: At the DNA level, this CDR3 is encoded by other sequences in the same sample as well. J is TRBJ2-7 and V is TRBV27; 9 positions agree with TRBD2. Unmatched junction bases numbered 4, after V lost 6 bases and J lost 4 bases. Germline loops: CDR1 MNHEY, CDR2 SMNVEV (reference sequence). The CDR3 has 13 residues. The CDR3 coding sequence is TGTGCCAGCAGGACTAGCGGTGGGTACGAGCAGTACTTC. This sequence encodes CASRTSGGYEQYF.

The chain carries TRBV25-1 and TRBJ1-4; D not certain. Looked up from germline, CDR1 is MGHDK and CDR2 is SYGVNS. V was cut by 6 bases and J by 0 bases, with 8 bases left in between. This CDR3 comprises 14 residues. CDR3 nucleotides: TGTGCCAGCAGCCTAGCCGCAACTAATGAAAAACTGTTTTTT. This codes for CASSLAATNEKLFF.

The chain has TRBV5-1 and TRBJ2-7, with 11 bases matching TRBD2. The length of the CDR3 is 16 residues. CDR1 is SGHRS, CDR2 YFSETQ, per germline. V was pared by 5 bases and J by 4 bases, with 11 bases of the junction left unmatched. The CDR3 coding sequence is TGCGCCAGCAGTACTAGGGGTACTAGCGGGGGTTACGAGCAGTACTTC. The encoded protein is CASSTRGTSGGYEQYF.

The V and J genes are TRBV19 and TRBJ2-1; 12 bases agree with TRBD2. This CDR3 has 17 residues. Germline CDR1 and CDR2: LNHDA and SQIVND (reference sequence). The ends lost 4 bases at V and 4 bases at J; junction bases unmatched: 8. CDR3 residues: CASSTLLAGGRYNEQFF. CDR3 bases: TGTGCCAGTAGTACTCTACTAGCGGGGGGTAGGTACAATGAGCAGTTCTTC.